The entry below describes one T cell receptor beta chain. The antigen is not known. The length of the CDR3 is 14 residues. The V end was cut by 4 bases, the J end by 2 bases, with 13 bases between. The germline CDR1 and CDR2 sequences are SGDLS and YYNGEE. This sample is drawn from a study of cytomegalovirus exposure and HLA in healthy donors. PCR used 60 Vbeta primers and 13 Jbeta primers. The protocol was immunoSEQ multiplex PCR, while the TCRdb copy is restricted to in-frame clones and leaves out a portion. The data contain about 140,000 clones, 77% of them seen just once; the ten biggest clones take up 1.6%. Study-wide results and limits: An analysis that was carried out later associated 15,000 to 20,000 TCR beta sequences with HLA alleles at 0.05 false discovery rate. Most subjects had HLA-A and HLA-B alleles reportedly predicted accurately by TCR beta sequences.

The specimen sequenced was PBMCs. This rearrangement joins TRBV9 to TRBJ2-7; a possible D gene is TRBD1 (5 bases). This clonotype was obtained from a female donor in good health and CMV-seronegative. The CDR3 sequence is CASSPPTDTYEQYF. Written as DNA, the CDR3 is TGTGCCAGCAGCCCCCCGACAGATACCTACGAGCAGTACTTC.